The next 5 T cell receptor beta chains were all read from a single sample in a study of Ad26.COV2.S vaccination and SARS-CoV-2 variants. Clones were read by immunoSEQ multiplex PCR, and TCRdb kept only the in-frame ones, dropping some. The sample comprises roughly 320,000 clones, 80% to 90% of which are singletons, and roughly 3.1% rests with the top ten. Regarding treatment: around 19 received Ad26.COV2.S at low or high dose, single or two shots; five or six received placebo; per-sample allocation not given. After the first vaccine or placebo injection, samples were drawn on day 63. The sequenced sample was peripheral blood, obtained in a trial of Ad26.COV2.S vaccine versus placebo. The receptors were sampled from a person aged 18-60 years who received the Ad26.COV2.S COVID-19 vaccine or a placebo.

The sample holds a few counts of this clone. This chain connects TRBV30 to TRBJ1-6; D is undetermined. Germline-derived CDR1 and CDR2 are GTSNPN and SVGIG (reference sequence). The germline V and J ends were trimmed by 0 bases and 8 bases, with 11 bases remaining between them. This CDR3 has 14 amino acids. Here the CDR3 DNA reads TGTGCCTGGAGTGTGGAGACCCCATATTCACCCCTCCACTTT. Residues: CAWSVETPYSPLHF. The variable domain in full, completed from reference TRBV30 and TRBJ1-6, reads SQTIHQWPATLVQPVGSPLSLECTVEGTSNPNLYWYRQAAGRGLQLLFYSVGIGQISSEVPQNLSASRPQDRQFILSSKKLLLSDSGFYLCAWSVETPYSPLHFGNGTRLTVT.

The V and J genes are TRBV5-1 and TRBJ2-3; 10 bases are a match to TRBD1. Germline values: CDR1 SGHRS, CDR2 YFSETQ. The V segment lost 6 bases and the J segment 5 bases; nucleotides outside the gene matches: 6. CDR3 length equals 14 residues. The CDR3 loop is CASTSDRGRDTQYF. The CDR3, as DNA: TGCGCCAGCACGAGCGACAGGGGGCGAGATACGCAGTATTTT.

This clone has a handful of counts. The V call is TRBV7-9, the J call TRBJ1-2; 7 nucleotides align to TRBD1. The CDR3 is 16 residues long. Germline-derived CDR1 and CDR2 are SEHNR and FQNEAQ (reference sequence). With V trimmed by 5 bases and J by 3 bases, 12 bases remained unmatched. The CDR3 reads CASSQRQGGGDYGYTF. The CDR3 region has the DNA TGTGCCAGCAGCCAGAGACAGGGCGGAGGTGACTATGGCTACACCTTC.

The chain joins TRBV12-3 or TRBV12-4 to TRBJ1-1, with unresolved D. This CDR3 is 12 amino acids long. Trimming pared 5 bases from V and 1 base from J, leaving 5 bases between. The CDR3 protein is CASSVWNTEAFF. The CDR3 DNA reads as TGTGCCAGCAGTGTCTGGAACACTGAAGCTTTCTTT.

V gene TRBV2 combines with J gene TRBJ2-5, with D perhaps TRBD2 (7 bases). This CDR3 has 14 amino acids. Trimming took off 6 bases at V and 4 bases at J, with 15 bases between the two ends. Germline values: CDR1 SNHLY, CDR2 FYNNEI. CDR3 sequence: CASRKQGGVETQYF. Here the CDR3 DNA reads TGTGCCAGCAGGAAACAGGGAGGGGTAGAGACCCAGTACTTC.